This is a list of T cell receptor beta chains from one sample in a study of cytomegalovirus exposure and HLA in healthy donors. The table came from immunoSEQ multiplex PCR; TCRdb's copy has only in-frame clones and leaves some out. The sample has 150,000 to 200,000 clones, roughly 74% seen once. Sequences were obtained from PBMCs. The source is a woman younger than 45 in good health and CMV-seropositive. The CDR3 runs from the conserved cysteine through the conserved F or W. Fields, in order: D gene, J gene, V gene, clone size, CDR3 DNA, CDR3 protein. The D gene is left open where the match is weak. Size is stated for part of the rows, as once, few or many counts, or as a class when the clone is expanded.

>.|TRBJ1-1|TRBV27|.
TGTGCCAGCGGATACTGGGGGGGTTGGAACACTGAAGCTTTCTTT
CASGYWGGWNTEAFF
>TRBD1|TRBJ1-5|TRBV2|.
TGTGCCAGCAGGTTTGACAGGGACAACCAGCCCCAGCATTTT
CASRFDRDNQPQHF
>TRBD2|TRBJ2-7|TRBV5-1|.
TGCGCCAGCAGCTTGTGGGTGACTAGCCACTACGAGCAGTACTTC
CASSLWVTSHYEQYF
>TRBD2|TRBJ2-7|TRBV10-1|.
TGCGCCAGCAGTGACGCTGGACTAGCGGGAGTAGGCACCGAGCAGTACTTC
CASSDAGLAGVGTEQYF
>TRBD2|TRBJ2-1|TRBV4-3|.
TGCGCCAGCAGCCAACGACTAGCGGGGGGTTATGAGCAGTTCTTC
CASSQRLAGGYEQFF
>.|TRBJ2-2|TRBV5-4|.
TGTGCCAGCAGCTGGGGACAATTGAACACCGGGGAGCTGTTTTTT
CASSWGQLNTGELFF
>TRBD2|TRBJ2-1|TRBV5-8|.
TGTGCCAGCAGCTTACGCGGGGGGCTTTACAATGAGCAGTTCTTC
CASSLRGGLYNEQFF
>.|TRBJ2-1|TRBV20-1|few
TGCAGTGCTAGCATCCATGAGCAGTTCTTC
CSASIHEQFF
>TRBD2|TRBJ2-7|TRBV7-2|.
TGTGCCAGCAGCTTAGCGGGCGGGGGTGGCGAGCAGTACTTC
CASSLAGGGGEQYF
>.|TRBJ2-7|TRBV21-1|.
TGTGCCAGCAGCAACAAGAAAGGTCACAGGGGTAGACGGCACGAGCAGTACTTC
CASSNKKGHRGRRHEQYF
>.|TRBJ1-1|TRBV7-8|.
TGTGCCAGCAGCTTAAGTGGGCGGGGCTGGAACACTGAAGCTTTCTTT
CASSLSGRGWNTEAFF
>TRBD1|TRBJ1-4|TRBV15|.
TGTGCCACCAGCAGGTTTGACAGGGCAACTAATGAAAAACTGTTTTTT
CATSRFDRATNEKLFF
>.|TRBJ2-3|TRBV5-8|.
TGTGCCAGCAGCTTGGGGACAGCCCTCTATACGCAGTATTTT
CASSLGTALYTQYF
>.|TRBJ1-5|TRBV11-2|.
TGTGCCAGCAGCCGAGGAGGGAGGTTTCAGCCCCAGCATTTT
CASSRGGRFQPQHF
>.|TRBJ2-7|TRBV6-5|.
TGTGCCAGCGGTGACCCGTACGCGGCGCAGTACTTC
CASGDPYAAQYF
>.|TRBJ1-2|TRBV5-4|.
TGTGCCAGCAGCTTGCCGGGGATCGCTGGCTACACCTTC
CASSLPGIAGYTF
>.|TRBJ2-7|TRBV9|few
TGTGCCAGCAGCGGAAAGAGCTACGAGCAGTACTTC
CASSGKSYEQYF
>TRBD1|TRBJ1-2|TRBV7-9|.
TGTGCCAGCAGTCGAATGATCAACAGGGGATCGGATGGCTACACCTTC
CASSRMINRGSDGYTF
>.|TRBJ2-2|TRBV2|.
TGTGCCAGCAGTGTCTCCGGGGAAACCGGGGAGCTGTTTTTT
CASSVSGETGELFF
>TRBD1|TRBJ2-7|TRBV5-1|few
TGCGCCAGCGGTGGGGACAGGGGTGACGAGCAGTACTTC
CASGGDRGDEQYF
>TRBD1|TRBJ2-5|TRBV15|.
TGTGCCACCAGCAGAGATAACGGACAGGCTGGCGAGACCCAGTACTTC
CATSRDNGQAGETQYF
>.|TRBJ2-3|TRBV14|few
TGTGCCAGCAGCTACGTCGGTGACACAGATACGCAGTATTTT
CASSYVGDTDTQYF
>.|TRBJ1-1|TRBV19|once
TGTGCCAGTGGCGGACAGATGAACACTGAAGCTTTCTTT
CASGGQMNTEAFF
>.|TRBJ1-1|TRBV5-1|.
TGCGCCAGCAGCTTGGTTGCGGGGGCGATTGAAGCTTTCTTT
CASSLVAGAIEAFF
>.|TRBJ1-2|TRBV28|.
TGTGCCAGCAGTTTAGGGGAGGGTCGTTACACCTTC
CASSLGEGRYTF
>.|TRBJ1-1|TRBV7-3|.
TGTGCCAGCAGCTTACTAGGGGTGGGGAACACTGAAGCTTTCTTT
CASSLLGVGNTEAFF
>.|TRBJ1-3|TRBV27|.
TGTGCCAGCAGTTTATCATACAGCTCTGGAAACACCATATATTTT
CASSLSYSSGNTIYF
>TRBD2|TRBJ2-1|TRBV6-4|.
TGTGCCAGCAGTCCGGGACTAGCGGCGTACAATGAGCAGTTCTTC
CASSPGLAAYNEQFF
>TRBD1|TRBJ1-5|TRBV6-5|.
TGTGCCAGCAGTTATGACAGGGGACCCAATCAGCCCCAGCATTTT
CASSYDRGPNQPQHF
>TRBD1|TRBJ1-1|TRBV5-8|.
TGTGCCAGCAGCTGGGACAGGGGGCAATCTGAAGCTTTCTTT
CASSWDRGQSEAFF
>.|TRBJ2-5|TRBV7-2|.
TGTGCCAGCAGCCTTGTTGTCCAAGAGACCCAGTACTTC
CASSLVVQETQYF
>TRBD2|TRBJ2-3|TRBV7-9|.
TGTGCCAGCAGCTTGCCTAGCGGGAATGGAGATACGCAGTATTTT
CASSLPSGNGDTQYF
>.|TRBJ1-1|TRBV9|few
TGTGCCAGCAGCGGAGGAGACAGAGACTTATCAAGGACTGAAGCTTTCTTT
CASSGGDRDLSRTEAFF
>TRBD2|TRBJ2-1|TRBV5-1|.
TGCGCCAGCAGTGGACTAGCGGGGGGGCCGGGCAATGAGCAGTTCTTC
CASSGLAGGPGNEQFF
>TRBD1|TRBJ1-2|TRBV6-6|.
TGTGCCAGCAGGGGGACAGGGGGCGAGATTTTCTATGGCTACACCTTC
CASRGTGGEIFYGYTF
>TRBD1|TRBJ1-3|TRBV6-1|.
TGTGCCAGCAGTGAAAGGGAAGGGACAGGTATCGGAAACACCATATATTTT
CASSEREGTGIGNTIYF
>TRBD2|TRBJ2-7|TRBV5-5|.
TGTGCCAGCAGCTTGCATTTAGGGACTAGCGGAGGTTACGAGCAGTACTTC
CASSLHLGTSGGYEQYF
>TRBD1|TRBJ1-1|TRBV25-1|few
TGTGCCAGCAGTGAAGAACAGGGGGTTCGGACTGAAGCTTTCTTT
CASSEEQGVRTEAFF
>TRBD2|TRBJ2-3|TRBV4-2|.
TGTGCCAGCAGCCAAGAGGGGGGACTAGCCCGGGAGTCAGATACGCAGTATTTT
CASSQEGGLARESDTQYF
>.|TRBJ2-7|TRBV5-6|.
TGTGCCAGCAGCTTGGAGAGCGGCGGGGGCCCCTACGAGCAGTACTTC
CASSLESGGGPYEQYF
>TRBD1|TRBJ2-2|TRBV7-9|.
TGTGCCAGTGGGGACAGGCCGAACACCGGGGAGCTGTTTTTT
CASGDRPNTGELFF
>TRBD1|TRBJ1-2|TRBV6-5|.
TGTGCCAGCAGTGAAGGACAGGCAGTCTATGGCTACACCTTC
CASSEGQAVYGYTF
>.|TRBJ2-5|TRBV15|.
TGTGCCACCAGCAGGTCGGAGAAGGAACCCCAGTACTTC
CATSRSEKEPQYF
>TRBD2|TRBJ2-1|TRBV9|.
TGTGCCAGCAGCGTAGAGTTGGCTAGCGGGAGGGCCGATACATACAATGAGCAGTTCTTC
CASSVELASGRADTYNEQFF
>.|TRBJ2-3|TRBV5-5|.
TGTGCCAGCACCTCAGCGGGGACACCCACAGATACGCAGTATTTT
CASTSAGTPTDTQYF